What follows is one T cell receptor (beta chain) and its context. The source of the sample is a study of tumor-infiltrating lymphocytes in primary liver carcinoma. Study in general: Tumors were staged T1-T3 N0M0 and measured 4.2 to 10 cm across.

CDR1 is SQVTM, CDR2 ANQGSEA, per germline. V was pared by 7 bases and J by 4 bases, with 22 bases of the junction left unmatched. CDR3 length: 18 residues. The input was 400 to 500 ng total RNA; TCR beta cDNA was made from it with a constant-region primer. Three nested multiplex PCR rounds of slightly modified ARM-PCR generated TCR beta libraries. TRBV1-TRBV30 forward primers and a C-beta reverse primer were used in the first two PCR rounds, which each ran for approximately 10 cycles. TCRdb itself ran the multiplex PCR reads through MiXCR, one entry per CDR3 protein. The sample records 180,000 or so distinct CDR3 sequences, 50% to 75% being singletons. Germline DNA was also extracted, with blood RNA taken from unsorted whole blood.

The rearrangement links TRBV29-1 to TRBJ2-3; 8 bases line up with TRBD2. The source is a man aged 40-55 years with primary liver carcinoma and hepatitis B virus infection. The sample taken for sequencing was peripheral blood. The CDR3 nucleotides are TGCAGCGCGTCAGGGGTGCGGACTATCGGGAGGGCCGCAGATACGCAGTATTTT. Protein sequence: CSASGVRTIGRAADTQYF.